Listed below are T cell receptor beta chains from one sample, sequenced in a study of blood T cell repertoires in COVID-19. Assay used: immunoSEQ multiplex PCR; TCRdb lists only in-frame clones, some missing. Among a few hundred thousand clones listed, more than 75% were seen once. Sequenced material: peripheral blood. The receptors originated from a woman under 40 who had recovered from COVID-19. Both conserved end residues are part of each CDR3. Fields, in order: CDR3 DNA, CDR3 protein, clone size, J gene, D gene, V gene. The D gene is left open where the match is weak. Clone size is given for some rows only: seen once, a few or many times, or a class if the clone is expanded.

TGCGCCAGCAGCAGAGACAGGGGGTCAGATACGCAGTATTTT,CASSRDRGSDTQYF,NA,TRBJ2-3,TRBD1,TRBV5-1
TGTGCCAGTAGTATAGATCTGGAGCCCAATGAGCAGTTCTTC,CASSIDLEPNEQFF,NA,TRBJ2-1,NA,TRBV19
TGTGCCAGCAGCTTTCTAAGGGGTAGCACAGATACGCAGTATTTT,CASSFLRGSTDTQYF,NA,TRBJ2-3,NA,TRBV5-8
TGCGCCAGCAGCCTAGGCAGGCCAGGGACTGAAGCTTTCTTT,CASSLGRPGTEAFF,NA,TRBJ1-1,NA,TRBV4-1
TGTGCCAGCAGTGCGGGACAGGGGGACTACGAGCAGTACTTC,CASSAGQGDYEQYF,NA,TRBJ2-7,TRBD1,TRBV2
TGTGCCAGCAGCCGTAGCGGGAGCCCAGATACGCAGTATTTT,CASSRSGSPDTQYF,NA,TRBJ2-3,TRBD2,TRBV14
TGCAGTGCTAGCGGGGAGTGGGAGTTCTTC,CSASGEWEFF,NA,TRBJ2-1,NA,TRBV20-1
TGTGCCAGCAGCCAACTGGGGACTTGGAGCACAGATACGCAGTATTTT,CASSQLGTWSTDTQYF,NA,TRBJ2-3,NA,TRBV4-2
TGTGCCAGCAACCTGGGACAGGGTCACGCCGGGGAGCTGTTTTTT,CASNLGQGHAGELFF,NA,TRBJ2-2,TRBD1,TRBV5-8
TGTGCCAGCAGTTCTGGACGGGGGAACTATGGCTACACCTTC,CASSSGRGNYGYTF,NA,TRBJ1-2,NA,TRBV2
TGTGCCAGCAGCCAAGATCCAGTATTCTACGAGCAGTACTTC,CASSQDPVFYEQYF,NA,TRBJ2-7,NA,TRBV3-1/TRBV3-2
TGTGCCAGCAGCGTAGTCTCAGCGGGAGGGCGGAATGAGCAGTTCTTC,CASSVVSAGGRNEQFF,NA,TRBJ2-1,TRBD2,TRBV9
TGTGCCAGCAGCCTACGTCCTCAGGGGGCGCGGAATGAGCAGTTCTTC,CASSLRPQGARNEQFF,once,TRBJ2-1,TRBD1,TRBV11-2
TGCGCCAGCAGCGTGGGACAGGGGGCTACTGAAGCTTTCTTT,CASSVGQGATEAFF,NA,TRBJ1-1,TRBD1,TRBV5-1
TGTGCCATCAGTGAGGTTGGACAATTCGAGCAGTTCTTC,CAISEVGQFEQFF,NA,TRBJ2-1,NA,TRBV10-3
TGTGCCAGCAGCTTAGCTAGGGTGTTAGCGGGGAATCGACAAGAGACCCAGTACTTC,CASSLARVLAGNRQETQYF,NA,TRBJ2-5,TRBD2,TRBV7-8
TGTGCCAGCAGCCGACCGGGGAACAATTCACCCCTCCACTTT,CASSRPGNNSPLHF,NA,TRBJ1-6,NA,TRBV9
TGCGCCAGCAGTGAAGAGACTAGCGGATACAATGAGCAGTTCTTC,CASSEETSGYNEQFF,few,TRBJ2-1,TRBD2,TRBV10-2
TGTGCCAGCAGCCAATGGGCTTACTCTGGAAACACCATATATTTT,CASSQWAYSGNTIYF,NA,TRBJ1-3,NA,TRBV14